The next 17 T cell receptor beta chains were all read from a single sample in a study of T cells in localized non-small cell lung cancer. The assay was immunoSEQ multiplex PCR, and TCRdb's table has in-frame clones only and misses some. This sample has approximately 34,000 clones; 90% to 95% occur once, and the top ten carry 6.5% to 10%. The starting material was peripheral blood, obtained before any cancer treatment. These receptors were taken from a female donor aged 60 or older with stage I lung adenocarcinoma.

CDR3 bases: TGCGCCAGCAGCTTGGGCTTCGGGAGCGGCTACACCTTC. Translating gives CASSLGFGSGYTF. The gene calls are TRBV5-1 and TRBJ1-2; no clear D. Trimming removed 0 bases at V and 8 bases at J, with 11 bases between. This CDR3 comprises 13 residues. Germline V lookup: CDR1 SGHRS, CDR2 YFSETQ.

The rearrangement links TRBV7-3 to TRBJ2-7, with 11 nucleotides matching TRBD2. The ends lost 2 bases at V and 1 base at J; junction bases unmatched: 10. The germline V gene encodes CDR1 SGHTA and CDR2 FQGTGA. The CDR3 covers 18 residues. This CDR3 reads CASSLGKTGTSGSYEQYF. In DNA, the CDR3 is TGTGCCAGCAGCTTAGGCAAGACAGGGACTAGCGGTTCCTACGAGCAGTACTTC. The full variable domain, in which reference TRBV7-3 and TRBJ2-7 provide the parts outside the CDR3, is GAGVSQTPSNKVTEKGKYVELRCDPISGHTALYWYRQSLGQGPEFLIYFQGTGAADDSGLPNDRFFAVRPEGSVSTLKIQRTERGDSAVYLCASSLGKTGTSGSYEQYFGPGTRLTVT.

This clone occurred once. CDR3 in DNA: TGTGCTAGTGGTTTGGGGGTGGGTTCGGGGATCCCATATGGCTACACCTTC. Translating gives CASGLGVGSGIPYGYTF. The chain recombines TRBV12-5 with TRBJ1-2; D is uncertain. The V gene lost 1 base and the J gene lost 5 bases, with 20 bases spanning the gap. The CDR3 runs 17 residues. Germline CDR1 is LGHNT and CDR2 is FRNRAP.

This chain uses TRBV27 with TRBJ2-7, with 9 bases fitting TRBD1. The germline CDR1 and CDR2 sequences are MNHEY and SMNVEV (reference sequence). The CDR3 contains 15 residues. The junction had 9 bases not matched to a gene; V was cut back by 5 bases and J by 4 bases. Written as DNA, the CDR3 is TGTGCCAGCAGTCGACCCGGGACAGGGAAATACGAGCAGTACTTC. It codes for CASSRPGTGKYEQYF.

This clone was counted a single time. The rearrangement uses TRBV4-3 and TRBJ2-2, with 7 bases fitting TRBD1. With 4 bases clipped from V and 0 bases from J, the junction kept 2 bases outside the gene matches. Germline lookup yields CDR1 LGHNA and CDR2 YSLEER. The CDR3 length is 15 residues. The CDR3 coding sequence is TGCGCCAGCAGCCCGGGACAGTCGAACACCGGGGAGCTGTTTTTT. As protein: CASSPGQSNTGELFF.

The chain has TRBV6-5 and TRBJ1-4; D unresolved. CDR1 is MNHEY, CDR2 SVGAGI, per germline. V was shortened by 5 bases and J by 4 bases, with 14 bases between the two germline ends. This CDR3 contains 15 residues. For the CDR3, the DNA is TGTGCCAGCAGTCCGACGGTGACGATTAATGAAAAACTGTTTTTT. Its translation is CASSPTVTINEKLFF.

This chain uses TRBV5-1 with TRBJ2-7; D call uncertain. The CDR3 extends over 17 amino acids. The V end was cut by 1 base, the J end by 1 base, with 18 bases between. The germline V gene has CDR1 SGHRS and CDR2 YFSETQ. CDR3 DNA: TGCGCCAGCAGCTTGCAGCTGGCAGGAACTATATCCTACGAGCAGTACTTC. This codes for CASSLQLAGTISYEQYF. The full variable domain, in which reference TRBV5-1 and TRBJ2-7 provide the parts outside the CDR3, is KAGVTQTPRYLIKTRGQQVTLSCSPISGHRSVSWYQQTPGQGLQFLFEYFSETQRNKGNFPGRFSGRQFSNSRSEMNVSTLELGDSALYLCASSLQLAGTISYEQYFGPGTRLTVT.

The J gene is TRBJ2-1, the V gene TRBV28, with TRBD1 matching 9 bases. The trim removed 5 bases at V and 15 bases at J, leaving 8 bases unmatched. The CDR3 is made up of 12 amino acids. CDR1 and CDR2 from the germline V gene are MDHEN and SYDVKM. Written as DNA, the CDR3 is TGTGCCAGCAGTCTCACCGGGACAGGGTGGTTCTTC. Residues: CASSLTGTGWFF.

The gene calls are TRBV28 and TRBJ2-7; 14 bases align to TRBD2. CDR3 length: 16 amino acids. Looked up from germline, CDR1 is MDHEN and CDR2 is SYDVKM. V was pared by 6 bases and J by 2 bases, with 6 bases of the junction left unmatched. The CDR3 nucleotides read TGTGCCAGCAGAGGATCGGGACTAGCGGGAGCCTACGAGCAGTACTTC. As protein: CASRGSGLAGAYEQYF. Full variable domain (missing parts from reference TRBV28 and TRBJ2-7): DVKVTQSSRYLVKRTGEKVFLECVQDMDHENMFWYRQDPGLGLRLIYFSYDVKMKEKGDIPEGYSVSREKKERFSLILESASTNQTSMYLCASRGSGLAGAYEQYFGPGTRLTVT.

This clone was counted a single time. V is TRBV25-1 and J is TRBJ1-3; D call uncertain. There are 15 residues in the CDR3. Germline V gene lookup returns CDR1 MGHDK and CDR2 SYGVNS. Trimming took 1 base from V and 0 from J, leaving 7 bases between them. CDR3 nucleotides: TGTGCCAGCAGTGAATCATCCTACTCTGGAAACACCATATATTTT. This gives the protein CASSESSYSGNTIYF.

Only one count was recorded for this clone. This chain joins TRBV6-5 and TRBJ2-5; D is unresolved. The CDR3 extends over 11 amino acids. The germline V gene has CDR1 MNHEY and CDR2 SVGAGI. The CDR3: CASKLQETQYF. CDR3 coding DNA: TGTGCAAGTAAACTTCAAGAGACCCAGTACTTC.

The rearrangement links TRBV19 to TRBJ1-3; tentatively, D is TRBD1 (6 bases). Looked up from germline, CDR1 is LNHDA and CDR2 is SQIVND (reference sequence). The CDR3 is made up of 15 amino acids. V was cut by 8 bases and J by 0 bases, with 14 bases left in between. CDR3 region: CASRPGANSGNTIYF. The DNA of the CDR3 is TGTGCCAGTCGACCAGGGGCAAACTCTGGAAACACCATATATTTT.

This clone is a singleton in its sample. This sequence joins TRBV5-1 and TRBJ2-3, with 8 bases matching TRBD1. Germline V gene data show CDR1 as SGHRS and CDR2 as YFSETQ. J was trimmed by 2 bases and V by 0 bases; bases with no gene match: 2. The CDR3 covers 15 residues. CDR3 sequence: CASSLGQGPTDTQYF. CDR3 sequence (DNA): TGCGCCAGCAGCTTGGGACAGGGGCCCACAGATACGCAGTATTTT.

The CDR3 loop reads CSALPTDTQYF. The CDR3 DNA reads as TGCAGTGCTCTCCCCACAGATACGCAGTATTTT. The chain carries TRBV20-1 and TRBJ2-3; the D is unclear. Germline V gives CDR1 DFQATT, CDR2 SNEGSKA (reference sequence). V lost 5 bases and J lost 2, with 5 bases in between. CDR3 length equals 11 residues.

The sample holds one count of this clone. V usage is TRBV7-2 and J usage is TRBJ2-1; 9 bases map to TRBD2. V trimming: 5 bases; J trimming: 1 base; junction bases outside the gene matches: 12. The CDR3 covers 18 residues. Germline V lookup: CDR1 SGHTA, CDR2 FQGNSA. CDR3 sequence: CASSLNLLAGASYNEQFF. CDR3 DNA sequence: TGTGCCAGCAGCCTCAACCTTTTAGCGGGAGCGTCCTACAATGAGCAGTTCTTC.

The chain is built from TRBV28 and TRBJ1-5, with D possibly being TRBD1 (6 bases). The CDR3 extends over 15 amino acids. Germline V gene lookup returns CDR1 MDHEN and CDR2 SYDVKM. V lost 4 bases and J 3 bases, leaving 13 bases between the germline ends. CDR3 residues: CASSSRQAINQPQHF. Here the CDR3 DNA reads TGTGCCAGCAGTTCCAGACAGGCCATCAATCAGCCCCAGCATTTT.

CDR3 DNA sequence: TGTGCCAGCAGCTGGTCACCGGGCCGAGGGTACACTGAAGCTTTCTTT. It specifies CASSWSPGRGYTEAFF. The J gene is TRBJ1-1, the V gene TRBV7-9; D not resolved. This CDR3 is 16 amino acids long. V shed 4 bases and J shed 3 bases, with 18 bases lying between them. Per the germline V gene, CDR1 is SEHNR and CDR2 is FQNEAQ (reference sequence).